These T cell receptor beta chains were read from a single sample in a study of T cells expressing NK-cell markers. For each CDR3 protein, TCRdb gives one entry from its re-call of the 5' RACE reads, without DNA. This table lists some 280,000 distinct CDR3 sequences. Sequencing used blood T cells: a sorted CD56 or NKG2C T cell subset, CD4+ or CD8+ T cells, or bulk PBMC T cells (not recorded which). These receptors came from a man aged 18 to 35 in good health. CDR3s include the opening cysteine and the closing phenylalanine or tryptophan.

>TRBV10-3|TRBJ2-5
CAISESGGGQETQYF
>TRBV6-2/TRBV6-3|TRBJ2-5
CASSYWSRETQYF
>TRBV9|TRBJ2-4
CASSVGGDSGSAKNIQYF
>TRBV7-2|TRBJ2-3
CASSLEWVLAGGAYF
>TRBV15|TRBJ2-5
CATREGVLGETQYF
>TRBV12-3/TRBV12-4|TRBJ2-1
CASSFRNEQFF
>TRBV7-6|TRBJ2-1
CASSFIVLGTSGVYNEQFF
>TRBV6-2/TRBV6-3|TRBJ2-3
CASSYFIDTQYF
>TRBV20-1|TRBJ2-5
CSAGAGVGETQYF
>TRBV20-1|TRBJ2-7
CSASEEPDYEQYF
>TRBV6-1|TRBJ2-2
CASSIIAGDLTGELFF
>TRBV20-1|TRBJ1-1
CSARDRPGIGAAFF
>TRBV20-1|TRBJ1-2
CSARVGTDNYGYTF
>TRBV6-5|TRBJ2-5
CASSYSGGRVETQYF
>TRBV5-1|TRBJ2-5
CASSWRQAHEETQYF
>TRBV5-1|TRBJ1-6
CASSLTGGNSPLHF
>TRBV7-2|TRBJ2-5
CASSLGYRAQTQYF
>TRBV4-3|TRBJ2-7
CASSQGLARGDEHYF
>TRBV27|TRBJ2-7
CASSPRLAGAYEQYF
>TRBV7-8|TRBJ2-7
CASSLRDTLSYEQYF
>TRBV29-1|TRBJ2-1
CSVDTSGSWYNEQFF
>TRBV2|TRBJ2-2
CASKTRSVSNTGELFF
>TRBV4-2|TRBJ2-1
CASSPGLAGSSSYNEQFF
>TRBV11-2|TRBJ1-6
CASSPFWEGPGSPLHF
>TRBV28|TRBJ1-4
CASRGLRANEKLFF
>TRBV20-1|TRBJ2-7
CSARKTGTTGEQYF
>TRBV28|TRBJ2-7
CASQRTRSSYEQYF
>TRBV27|TRBJ1-5
CASSLLGTAINQPQHF
>TRBV3-1|TRBJ1-1
CASSQSSTAGAEAFF